A selection of T cell receptor beta chains follows, all from one sample in a study of T cell responses to AZD1222 COVID-19 vaccine. TCRdb keeps only in-frame clones here, not all; method: immunoSEQ multiplex PCR. The data show over 130,000 clones, approximately 90% seen once. Specimen: peripheral blood, collected 28 days after the second AZD1222 dose. Receptors originate from an adult who received the AZD1222 COVID-19 vaccine. Each CDR3 is given with its conserved first and last residue. The D gene is left open where the match is weak. The listing skips clone size in some rows; elsewhere it reads once, few, many or a size class.

J | V | D | size | CDR3 | DNA
TRBJ2-7 | TRBV5-4 | NA | few | CASSDLPLGHAGYEQYF | TGTGCCAGCAGCGATCTTCCCTTGGGACACGCGGGTTACGAGCAGTACTTC
TRBJ2-7 | TRBV14 | NA | NA | CASSRLQVYEQYF | TGTGCCAGCAGCCGATTACAGGTTTACGAGCAGTACTTC
TRBJ1-6 | TRBV9 | NA | once | CASSGGGGSYNSPLHF | TGTGCCAGCAGCGGTGGGGGGGGCTCCTATAATTCACCCCTCCACTTT
TRBJ2-7 | TRBV10-1 | NA | once | CASSDKGLGEQYF | TGCGCCAGCAGTGATAAGGGTTTGGGCGAGCAGTACTTC
TRBJ1-2 | TRBV6-5 | NA | NA | CASSYNQGYGYTF | TGTGCCAGCAGTTACAATCAGGGGTATGGCTACACCTTC
TRBJ1-2 | TRBV28 | NA | NA | CASSWEYYGYTF | TGTGCCAGCAGTTGGGAGTACTATGGCTACACCTTC
TRBJ2-2 | TRBV5-1 | TRBD1 | once | CASSLSTGGTGELFF | TGCGCCAGCAGCCTGTCGACAGGGGGCACCGGGGAGCTGTTTTTT
TRBJ2-7 | TRBV7-2 | NA | NA | CASSLVVPGALSYEQYF | TGTGCCAGCAGCTTAGTTGTTCCAGGGGCCTTGTCCTACGAGCAGTACTTC
TRBJ2-7 | TRBV7-2 | NA | NA | CASSLDYQSSYEQYF | TGTGCCAGCAGCTTAGATTATCAGAGTTCCTACGAGCAGTACTTC
TRBJ2-3 | TRBV30 | NA | NA | CASTGSSTDTQYF | TGTGCCTCCACTGGATCTAGCACAGATACGCAGTATTTT
TRBJ1-4 | TRBV30 | NA | NA | CAWAHNEKLFF | TGTGCCTGGGCCCATAATGAAAAACTGTTTTTT
TRBJ2-3 | TRBV14 | TRBD2 | NA | CASRPGLADSTDTQYF | TGTGCCAGCAGGCCGGGACTAGCGGATAGCACAGATACGCAGTATTTT
TRBJ2-7 | TRBV9 | TRBD1 | NA | CASSPRETGGGFEQYF | TGTGCCAGCAGCCCCAGGGAGACAGGGGGGGGTTTCGAGCAGTACTTC
TRBJ2-2 | TRBV10-1 | NA | NA | CASRRGGTGELFF | TGCGCCAGCAGGAGGGGGGGAACCGGGGAGCTGTTTTTT
TRBJ2-3 | TRBV7-2 | NA | NA | CASSSSGREVTQYF | TGTGCCAGCAGCTCGTCTGGGAGAGAGGTTACGCAGTATTTT
TRBJ1-6 | TRBV30 | TRBD1 | NA | CAWNKLGTGNNSPLHF | TGTGCCTGGAATAAACTCGGGACAGGGAACAATTCACCCCTCCACTTT
TRBJ1-5 | TRBV6-6 | NA | NA | CASSYVSGQPQHF | TGTGCCAGCAGTTACGTTTCGGGTCAGCCCCAGCATTTT
TRBJ2-3 | TRBV29-1 | NA | NA | CSVLHEIGTDTQYF | TGCAGCGTCTTGCACGAGATCGGCACAGATACGCAGTATTTT
TRBJ2-6 | TRBV7-9 | NA | NA | CASSLGRDIAGANVLTF | TGTGCCAGCAGCTTGGGCAGGGACATAGCCGGGGCCAACGTCCTGACTTTC
TRBJ1-1 | TRBV27 | NA | once | CASSTGYTEAFF | TGTGCCAGCAGTACAGGGTACACTGAAGCTTTCTTT
TRBJ2-7 | TRBV11-2 | NA | NA | CASSPNIRDTEQYF | TGTGCCAGCAGCCCCAATATAAGGGATACCGAGCAGTACTTC
TRBJ1-4 | TRBV5-1 | TRBD1 | NA | CASSPTGTGHEKLFF | TGCGCCAGCAGCCCCACCGGGACAGGGCATGAAAAACTGTTTTTT
TRBJ2-2 | TRBV5-6 | TRBD1 | NA | CASSLPGAGGTGELFF | TGTGCCAGCAGCCTGCCCGGGGCAGGGGGCACCGGGGAGCTGTTTTTT
TRBJ2-5 | TRBV7-2 | NA | NA | CASSLDRLQETQYF | TGTGCCAGCAGCTTAGACAGACTACAAGAGACCCAGTACTTC
TRBJ2-5 | TRBV30 | NA | NA | CAWSRSYQETQYF | TGTGCCTGGAGTCGTAGCTACCAAGAGACCCAGTACTTC
TRBJ1-1 | TRBV7-8 | NA | NA | CASSSGRTAEAFF | TGTGCCAGCAGCAGCGGTCGCACAGCTGAAGCTTTCTTT
TRBJ1-4 | TRBV6-2/TRBV6-3 | NA | NA | CASSYPAAGEKLFF | TGTGCCAGCAGTTACCCTGCCGCCGGTGAAAAACTGTTTTTT
TRBJ2-1 | TRBV9 | NA | NA | CASSVRIRQEQFF | TGTGCCAGCAGCGTCAGAATTCGGCAGGAGCAGTTCTTC
TRBJ1-4 | TRBV27 | NA | NA | CASSIQGLGEKLFF | TGTGCCAGCAGTATCCAGGGGCTGGGGGAAAAACTGTTTTTT
TRBJ2-5 | TRBV18 | TRBD1 | NA | CASSPPPDRGETQYF | TGTGCCAGCTCACCACCACCGGACAGGGGAGAGACCCAGTACTTC
TRBJ2-2 | TRBV28 | TRBD2 | NA | CASSLSPATSGGASTGELFF | TGTGCCAGCAGTTTATCCCCCGCGACTAGCGGGGGGGCGAGCACCGGGGAGCTGTTTTTT
TRBJ2-3 | TRBV6-5 | NA | NA | CASRRGIDTQYF | TGTGCCAGCAGGCGGGGCATAGATACGCAGTATTTT
TRBJ2-7 | TRBV5-1 | TRBD2 | NA | CASRTEAGSSYEQYF | TGCGCCAGCAGGACCGAAGCGGGGAGCTCCTACGAGCAGTACTTC
TRBJ2-2 | TRBV24-1 | NA | NA | CATSDYTRARAGELFF | TGTGCCACCAGTGATTATACCAGGGCCAGAGCCGGGGAGCTGTTTTTT
TRBJ2-4 | TRBV2 | NA | once | CASSSRENIQYF | TGTGCCAGCAGTTCCCGGGAAAACATTCAGTACTTC
TRBJ2-6 | TRBV5-1 | NA | NA | CASRIGQIGSGANVLTF | TGCGCAAGCAGGATAGGACAAATTGGCTCTGGGGCCAACGTCCTGACTTTC
TRBJ1-1 | TRBV7-9 | NA | NA | CASRKKRWGSSVYTEAFF | TGTGCCAGCCGCAAAAAACGCTGGGGGTCCTCTGTCTACACTGAAGCTTTCTTT
TRBJ1-4 | TRBV6-5 | TRBD1 | once | CASSYVGQGTNEKLFF | TGTGCCAGCAGTTACGTTGGACAGGGAACTAATGAAAAACTGTTTTTT
TRBJ2-7 | TRBV5-1 | NA | NA | CASSLQDTYEQYF | TGCGCCAGCAGCTTGCAAGACACCTACGAGCAGTACTTC
TRBJ2-2 | TRBV13 | NA | NA | CASSTRRAGELFF | NA
TRBJ1-2 | TRBV28 | TRBD1 | NA | CASTLKTGSRLGYTF | TGTGCCAGCACGCTCAAGACAGGGTCGCGGCTTGGCTACACCTTC
TRBJ1-4 | TRBV29-1 | NA | NA | CSVKRGAATNEKLFF | TGCAGCGTTAAGAGGGGTGCGGCAACTAATGAAAAACTGTTTTTT
TRBJ2-3 | TRBV4-1 | NA | NA | CASSQDLVSQYF | TGCGCCAGCAGCCAAGATTTGGTATCGCAGTATTTT
TRBJ2-7 | TRBV28 | TRBD1 | NA | CASRRFRARGQGWGIDEQYF | TGTGCCAGCAGGCGTTTTAGGGCCCGGGGACAGGGGTGGGGGATCGACGAGCAGTACTTC
TRBJ1-2 | TRBV18 | NA | NA | CASSPSGGSDGYTF | TGTGCCAGCTCACCAAGCGGGGGAAGCGATGGCTACACCTTC